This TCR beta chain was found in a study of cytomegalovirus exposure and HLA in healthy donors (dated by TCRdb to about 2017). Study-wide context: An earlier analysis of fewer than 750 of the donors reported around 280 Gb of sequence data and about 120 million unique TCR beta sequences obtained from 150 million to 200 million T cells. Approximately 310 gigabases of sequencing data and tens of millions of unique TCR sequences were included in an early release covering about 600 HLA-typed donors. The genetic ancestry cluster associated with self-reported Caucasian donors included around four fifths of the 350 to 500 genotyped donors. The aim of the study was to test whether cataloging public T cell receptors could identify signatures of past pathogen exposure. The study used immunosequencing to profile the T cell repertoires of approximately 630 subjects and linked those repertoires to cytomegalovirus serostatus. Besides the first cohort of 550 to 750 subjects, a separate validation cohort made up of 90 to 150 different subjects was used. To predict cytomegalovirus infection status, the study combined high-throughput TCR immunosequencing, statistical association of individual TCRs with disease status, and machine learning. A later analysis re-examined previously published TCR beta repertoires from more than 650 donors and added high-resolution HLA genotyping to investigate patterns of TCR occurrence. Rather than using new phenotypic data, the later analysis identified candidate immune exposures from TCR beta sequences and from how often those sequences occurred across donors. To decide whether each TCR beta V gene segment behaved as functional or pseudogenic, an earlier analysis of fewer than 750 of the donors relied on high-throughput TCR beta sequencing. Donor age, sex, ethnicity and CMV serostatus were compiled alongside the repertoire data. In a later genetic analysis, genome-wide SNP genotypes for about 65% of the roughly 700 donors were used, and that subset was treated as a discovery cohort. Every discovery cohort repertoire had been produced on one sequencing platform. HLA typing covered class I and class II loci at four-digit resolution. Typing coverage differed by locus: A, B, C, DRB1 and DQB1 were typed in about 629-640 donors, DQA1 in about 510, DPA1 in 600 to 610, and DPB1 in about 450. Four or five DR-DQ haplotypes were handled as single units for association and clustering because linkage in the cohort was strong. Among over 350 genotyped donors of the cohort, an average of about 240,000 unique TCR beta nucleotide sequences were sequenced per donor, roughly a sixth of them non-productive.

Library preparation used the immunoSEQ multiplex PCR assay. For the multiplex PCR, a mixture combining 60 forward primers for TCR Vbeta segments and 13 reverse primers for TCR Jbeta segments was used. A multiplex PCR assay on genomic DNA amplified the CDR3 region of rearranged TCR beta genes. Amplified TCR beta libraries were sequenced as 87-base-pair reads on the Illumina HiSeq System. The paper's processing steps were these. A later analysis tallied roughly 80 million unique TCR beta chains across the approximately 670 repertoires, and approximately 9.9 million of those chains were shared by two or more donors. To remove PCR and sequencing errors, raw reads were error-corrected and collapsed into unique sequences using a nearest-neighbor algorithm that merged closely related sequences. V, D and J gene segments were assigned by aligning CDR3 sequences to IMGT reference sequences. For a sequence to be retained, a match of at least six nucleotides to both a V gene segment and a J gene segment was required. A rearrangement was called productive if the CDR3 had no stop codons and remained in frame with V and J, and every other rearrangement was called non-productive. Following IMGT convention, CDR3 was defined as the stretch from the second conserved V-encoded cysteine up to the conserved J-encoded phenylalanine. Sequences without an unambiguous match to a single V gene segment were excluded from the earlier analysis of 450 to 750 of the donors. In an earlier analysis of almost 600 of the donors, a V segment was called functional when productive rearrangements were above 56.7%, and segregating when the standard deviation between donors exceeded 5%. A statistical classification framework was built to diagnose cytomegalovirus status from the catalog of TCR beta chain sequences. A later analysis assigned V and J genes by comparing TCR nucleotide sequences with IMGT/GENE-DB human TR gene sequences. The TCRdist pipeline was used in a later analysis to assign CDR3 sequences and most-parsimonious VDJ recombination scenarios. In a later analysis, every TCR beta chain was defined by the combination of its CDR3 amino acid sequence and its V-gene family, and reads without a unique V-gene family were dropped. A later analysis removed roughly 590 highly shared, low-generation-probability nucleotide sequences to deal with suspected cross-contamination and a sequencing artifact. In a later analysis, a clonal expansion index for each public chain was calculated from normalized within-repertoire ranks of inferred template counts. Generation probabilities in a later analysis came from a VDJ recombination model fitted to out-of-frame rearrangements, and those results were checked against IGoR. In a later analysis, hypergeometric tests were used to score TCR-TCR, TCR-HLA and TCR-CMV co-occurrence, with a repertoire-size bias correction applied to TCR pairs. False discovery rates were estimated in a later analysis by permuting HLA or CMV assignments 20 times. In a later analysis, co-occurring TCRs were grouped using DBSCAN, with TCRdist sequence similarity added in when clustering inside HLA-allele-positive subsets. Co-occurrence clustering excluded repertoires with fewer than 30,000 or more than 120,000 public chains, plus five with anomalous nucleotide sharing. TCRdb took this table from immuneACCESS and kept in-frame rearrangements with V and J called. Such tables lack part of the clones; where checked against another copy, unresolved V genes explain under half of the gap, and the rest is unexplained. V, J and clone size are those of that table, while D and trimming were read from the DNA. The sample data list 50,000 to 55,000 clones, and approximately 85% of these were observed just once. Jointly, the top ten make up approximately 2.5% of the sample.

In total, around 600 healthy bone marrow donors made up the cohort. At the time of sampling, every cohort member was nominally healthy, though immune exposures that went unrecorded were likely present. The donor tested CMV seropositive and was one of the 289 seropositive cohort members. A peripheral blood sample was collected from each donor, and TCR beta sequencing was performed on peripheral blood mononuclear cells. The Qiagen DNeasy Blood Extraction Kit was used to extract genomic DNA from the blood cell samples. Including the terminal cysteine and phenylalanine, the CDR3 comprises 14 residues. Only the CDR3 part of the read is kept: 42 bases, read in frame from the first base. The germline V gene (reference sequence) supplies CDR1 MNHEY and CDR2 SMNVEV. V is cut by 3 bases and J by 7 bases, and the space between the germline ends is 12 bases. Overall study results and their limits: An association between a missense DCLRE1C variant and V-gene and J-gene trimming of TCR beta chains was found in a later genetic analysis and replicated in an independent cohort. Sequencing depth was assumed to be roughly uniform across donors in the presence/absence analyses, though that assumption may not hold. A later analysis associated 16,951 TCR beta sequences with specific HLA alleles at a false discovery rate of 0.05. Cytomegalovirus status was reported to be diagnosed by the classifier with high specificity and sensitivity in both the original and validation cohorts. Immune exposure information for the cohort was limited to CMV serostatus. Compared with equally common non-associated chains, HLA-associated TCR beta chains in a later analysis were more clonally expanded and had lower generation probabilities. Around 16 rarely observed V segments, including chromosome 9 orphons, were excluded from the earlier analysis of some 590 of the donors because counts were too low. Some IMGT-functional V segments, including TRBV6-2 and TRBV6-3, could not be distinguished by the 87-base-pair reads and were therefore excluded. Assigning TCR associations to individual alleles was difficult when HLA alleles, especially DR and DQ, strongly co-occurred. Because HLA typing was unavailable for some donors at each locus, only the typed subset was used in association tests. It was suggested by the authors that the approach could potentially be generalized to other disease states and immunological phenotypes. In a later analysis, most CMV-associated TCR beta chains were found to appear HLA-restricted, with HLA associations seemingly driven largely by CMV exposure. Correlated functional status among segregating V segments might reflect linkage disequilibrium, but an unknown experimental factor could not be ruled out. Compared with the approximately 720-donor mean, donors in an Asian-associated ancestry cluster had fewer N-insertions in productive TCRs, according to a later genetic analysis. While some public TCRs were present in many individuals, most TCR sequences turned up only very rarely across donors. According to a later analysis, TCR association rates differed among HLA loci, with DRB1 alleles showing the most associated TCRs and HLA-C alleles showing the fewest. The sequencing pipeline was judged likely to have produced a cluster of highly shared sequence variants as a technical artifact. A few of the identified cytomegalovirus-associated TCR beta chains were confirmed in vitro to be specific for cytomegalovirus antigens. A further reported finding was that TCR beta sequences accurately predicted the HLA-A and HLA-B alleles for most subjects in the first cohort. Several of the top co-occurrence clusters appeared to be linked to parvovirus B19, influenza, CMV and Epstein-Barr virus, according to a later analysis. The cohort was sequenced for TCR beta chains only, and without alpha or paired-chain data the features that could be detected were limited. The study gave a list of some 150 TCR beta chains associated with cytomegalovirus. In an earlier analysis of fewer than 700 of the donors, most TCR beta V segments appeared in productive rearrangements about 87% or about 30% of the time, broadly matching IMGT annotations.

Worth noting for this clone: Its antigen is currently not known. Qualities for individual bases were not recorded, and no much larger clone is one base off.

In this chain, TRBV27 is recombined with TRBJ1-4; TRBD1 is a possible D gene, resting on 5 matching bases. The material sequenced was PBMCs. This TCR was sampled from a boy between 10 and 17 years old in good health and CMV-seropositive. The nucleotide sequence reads TGTGCCAGCAGTTTTTTTGGGGGGGGTGAAAAACTGTTTTTT. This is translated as CASSFFGGGEKLFF. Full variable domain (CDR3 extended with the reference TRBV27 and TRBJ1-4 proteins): EAQVTQNPRYLITVTGKKLTVTCSQNMNHEYMSWYRQDPGLGLRQIYYSMNVEVTDKGDVPEGYKVSRKEKRNFPLILESPSPNQTSLYFCASSFFGGGEKLFFGSGTQLSVL.